This entry is about one T cell receptor (beta chain). Its antigen remains unidentified. The data derive from a study of cytomegalovirus exposure and HLA in healthy donors. Study results and caveats: When a later analysis was performed, an Asian-associated ancestry cluster reportedly had fewer N-insertions than the 666-donor mean.

The CDR3 spans 13 residues. Looked up from germline, CDR1 is SGHNT and CDR2 is YENEEA. V lost 4 bases and J lost 4, with 10 bases in between. The PCR had 60 Vbeta and 13 Jbeta primers. Produced via immunoSEQ multiplex PCR; TCRdb's table is partial and in-frame only. The sample includes 110,000 or so clones, about 80% seen only once; the top ten take 4.5% to 5%. The specimen sequenced was PBMCs. This chain links TRBV11-3 with TRBJ1-1; no definite D call. This TCR came from a man aged 50-59 years in good health and CMV-seropositive. The CDR3 protein is CASSWTRSTEAFF. The CDR3 DNA reads as TGTGCCAGCAGCTGGACTAGATCCACTGAAGCTTTCTTT.